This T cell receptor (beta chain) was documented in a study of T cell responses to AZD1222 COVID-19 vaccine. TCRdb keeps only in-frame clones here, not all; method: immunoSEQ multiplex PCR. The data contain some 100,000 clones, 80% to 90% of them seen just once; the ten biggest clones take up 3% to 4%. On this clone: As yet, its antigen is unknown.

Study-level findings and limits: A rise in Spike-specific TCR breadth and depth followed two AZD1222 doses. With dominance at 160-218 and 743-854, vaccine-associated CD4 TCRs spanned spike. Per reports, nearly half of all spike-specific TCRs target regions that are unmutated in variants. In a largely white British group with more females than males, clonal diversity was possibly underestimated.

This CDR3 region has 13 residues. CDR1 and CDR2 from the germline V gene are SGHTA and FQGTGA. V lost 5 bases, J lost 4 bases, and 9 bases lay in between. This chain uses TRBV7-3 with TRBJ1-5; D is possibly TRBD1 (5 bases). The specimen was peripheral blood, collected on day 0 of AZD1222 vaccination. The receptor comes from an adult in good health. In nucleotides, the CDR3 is TGTGCCAGCAGCCCGGGGGGGAATCAGCCCCAGCATTTT. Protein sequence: CASSPGGNQPQHF.